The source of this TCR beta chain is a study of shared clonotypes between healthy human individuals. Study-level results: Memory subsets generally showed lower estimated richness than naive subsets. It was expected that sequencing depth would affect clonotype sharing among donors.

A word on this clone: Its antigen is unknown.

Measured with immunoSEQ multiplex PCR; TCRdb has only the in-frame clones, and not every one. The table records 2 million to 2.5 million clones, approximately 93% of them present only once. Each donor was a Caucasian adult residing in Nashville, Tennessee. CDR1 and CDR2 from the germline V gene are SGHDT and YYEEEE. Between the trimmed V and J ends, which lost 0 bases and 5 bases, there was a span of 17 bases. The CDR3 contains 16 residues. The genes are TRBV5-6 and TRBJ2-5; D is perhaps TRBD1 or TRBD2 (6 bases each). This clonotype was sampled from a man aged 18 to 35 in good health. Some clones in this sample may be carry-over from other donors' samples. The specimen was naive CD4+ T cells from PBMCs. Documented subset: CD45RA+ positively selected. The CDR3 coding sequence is TGTGCCAGCAGCTTGGATTTCTCGGGGGCCTGGGAGACCCAGTACTTC. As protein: CASSLDFSGAWETQYF.